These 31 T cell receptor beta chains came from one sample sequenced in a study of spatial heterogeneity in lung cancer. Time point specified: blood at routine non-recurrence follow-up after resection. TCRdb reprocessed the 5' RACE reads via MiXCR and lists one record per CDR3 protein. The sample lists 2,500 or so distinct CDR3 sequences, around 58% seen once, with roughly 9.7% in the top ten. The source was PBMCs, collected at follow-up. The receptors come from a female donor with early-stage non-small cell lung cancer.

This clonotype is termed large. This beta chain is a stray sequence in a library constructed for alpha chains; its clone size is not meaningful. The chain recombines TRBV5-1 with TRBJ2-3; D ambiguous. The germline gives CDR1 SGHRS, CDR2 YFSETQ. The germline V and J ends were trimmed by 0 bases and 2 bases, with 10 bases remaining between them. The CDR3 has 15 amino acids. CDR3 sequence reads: CASSLARDFTDTQYF. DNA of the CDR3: TGCGCCAGCAGCTTGGCTCGAGATTTCACAGATACGCAGTATTTT.

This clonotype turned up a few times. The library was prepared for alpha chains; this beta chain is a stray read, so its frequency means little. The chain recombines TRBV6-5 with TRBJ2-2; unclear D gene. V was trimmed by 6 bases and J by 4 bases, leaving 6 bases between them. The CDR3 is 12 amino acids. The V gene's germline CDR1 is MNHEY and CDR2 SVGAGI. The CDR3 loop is CASRRTTGELFF. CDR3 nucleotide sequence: TGTGCCAGCAGAAGGACCACCGGGGAGCTGTTTTTT.

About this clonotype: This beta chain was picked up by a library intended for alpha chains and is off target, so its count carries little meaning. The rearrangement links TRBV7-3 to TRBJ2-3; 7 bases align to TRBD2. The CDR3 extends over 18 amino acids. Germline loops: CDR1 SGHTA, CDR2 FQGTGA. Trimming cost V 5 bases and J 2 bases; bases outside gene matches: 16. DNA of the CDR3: TGTGCCAGCAGCACCGGAGCTAGCGGAGAGCGTCACACAGATACGCAGTATTTT. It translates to CASSTGASGERHTDTQYF.

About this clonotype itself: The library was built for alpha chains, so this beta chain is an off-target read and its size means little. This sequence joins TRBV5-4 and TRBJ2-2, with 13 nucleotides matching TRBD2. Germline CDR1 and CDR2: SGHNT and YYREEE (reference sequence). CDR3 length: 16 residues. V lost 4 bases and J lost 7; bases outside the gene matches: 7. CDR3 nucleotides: TGTGCCAGCAGCGGGGGGACTAGCGGGACCATCGGGGAGCTGTTTTTT. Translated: CASSGGTSGTIGELFF. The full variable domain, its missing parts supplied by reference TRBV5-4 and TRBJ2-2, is ETGVTQSPTHLIKTRGQQVTLRCSSQSGHNTVSWYQQALGQGPQFIFQYYREEENGRGNFPPRFSGLQFPNYSSELNVNALELDDSALYLCASSGGTSGTIGELFFGEGSRLTVL.

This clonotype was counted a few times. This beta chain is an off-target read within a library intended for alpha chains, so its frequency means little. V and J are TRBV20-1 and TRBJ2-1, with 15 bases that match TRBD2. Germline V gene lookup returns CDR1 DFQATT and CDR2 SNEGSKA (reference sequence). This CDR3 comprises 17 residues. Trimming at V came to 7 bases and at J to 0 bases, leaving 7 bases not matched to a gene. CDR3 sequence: CSVGLAGGTSSYNEQFF. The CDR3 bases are TGCAGTGTGGGACTAGCGGGGGGCACGAGCTCCTACAATGAGCAGTTCTTC.

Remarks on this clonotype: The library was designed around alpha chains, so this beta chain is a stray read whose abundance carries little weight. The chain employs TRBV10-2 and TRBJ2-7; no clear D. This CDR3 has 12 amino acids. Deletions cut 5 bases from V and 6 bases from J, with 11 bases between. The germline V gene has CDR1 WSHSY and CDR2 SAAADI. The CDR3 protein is CASSKLSREQYF. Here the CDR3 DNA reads TGCGCCAGCAGTAAGCTCAGTCGCGAGCAGTACTTC.

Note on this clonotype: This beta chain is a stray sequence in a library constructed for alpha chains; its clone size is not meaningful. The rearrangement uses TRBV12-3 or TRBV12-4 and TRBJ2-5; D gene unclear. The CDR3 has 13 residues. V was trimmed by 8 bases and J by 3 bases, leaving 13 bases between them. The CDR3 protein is CASGVAAKETQYF. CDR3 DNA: TGTGCCAGCGGAGTCGCAGCCAAAGAGACCCAGTACTTC.

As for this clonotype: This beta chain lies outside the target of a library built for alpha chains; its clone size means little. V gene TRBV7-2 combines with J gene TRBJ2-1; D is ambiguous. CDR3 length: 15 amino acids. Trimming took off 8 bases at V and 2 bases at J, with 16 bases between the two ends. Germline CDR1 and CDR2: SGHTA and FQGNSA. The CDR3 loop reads CASQKIYRTYNEQFF. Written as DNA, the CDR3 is TGTGCCAGCCAGAAAATATATAGGACCTACAATGAGCAGTTCTTC.

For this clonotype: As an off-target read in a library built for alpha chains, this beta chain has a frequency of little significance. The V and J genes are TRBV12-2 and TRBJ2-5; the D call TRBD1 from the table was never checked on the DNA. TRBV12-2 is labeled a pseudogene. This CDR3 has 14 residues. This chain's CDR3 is CASRRGHLGVTQYF. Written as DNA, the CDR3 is TGTGCAAGTCGCAGGGGACACCTGGGAGTGACCCAGTACTTC.

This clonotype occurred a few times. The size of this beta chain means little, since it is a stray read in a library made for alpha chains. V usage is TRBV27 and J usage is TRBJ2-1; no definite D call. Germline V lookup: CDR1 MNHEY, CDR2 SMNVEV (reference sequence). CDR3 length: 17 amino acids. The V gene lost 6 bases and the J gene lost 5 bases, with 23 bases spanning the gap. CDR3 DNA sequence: TGTGCCAGCAGACGAACTCCGTTTCTCGGCCCGAACAATGAGCAGTTCTTC. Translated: CASRRTPFLGPNNEQFF.

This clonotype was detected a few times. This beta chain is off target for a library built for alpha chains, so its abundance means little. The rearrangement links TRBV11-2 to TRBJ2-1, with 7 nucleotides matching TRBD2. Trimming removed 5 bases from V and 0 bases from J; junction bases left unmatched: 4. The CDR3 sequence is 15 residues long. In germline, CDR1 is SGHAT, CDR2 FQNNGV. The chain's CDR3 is CASSPSGTSYNEQFF. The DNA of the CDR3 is TGTGCCAGCAGCCCGAGCGGGACCTCCTACAATGAGCAGTTCTTC.

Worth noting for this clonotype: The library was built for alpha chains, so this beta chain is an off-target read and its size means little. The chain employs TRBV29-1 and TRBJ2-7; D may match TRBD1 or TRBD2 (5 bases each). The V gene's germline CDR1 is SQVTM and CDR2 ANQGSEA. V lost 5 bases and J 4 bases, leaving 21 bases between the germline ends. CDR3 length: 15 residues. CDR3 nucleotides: TGCAGCGTTTCGGGACGCCGCTTTTGGACATACGAGCAGTACGTC. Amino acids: CSVSGRRFWTYEQYV.

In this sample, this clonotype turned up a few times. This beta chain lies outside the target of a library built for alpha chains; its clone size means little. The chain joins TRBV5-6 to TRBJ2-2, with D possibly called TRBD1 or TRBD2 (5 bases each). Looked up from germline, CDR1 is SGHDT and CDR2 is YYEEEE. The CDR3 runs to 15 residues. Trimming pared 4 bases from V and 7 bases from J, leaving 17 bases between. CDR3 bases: TGTGCCAGCAGCAGAGGGACGGGTAGTCACGGGGAGCTGTTTTTT. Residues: CASSRGTGSHGELFF.

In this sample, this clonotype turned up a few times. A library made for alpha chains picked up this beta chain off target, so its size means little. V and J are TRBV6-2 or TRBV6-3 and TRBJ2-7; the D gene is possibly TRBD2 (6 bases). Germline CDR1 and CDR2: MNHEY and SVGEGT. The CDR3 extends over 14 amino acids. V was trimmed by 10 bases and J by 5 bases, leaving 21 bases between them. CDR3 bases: TGTGCCACCCATCCGACTAGATTAGAGAACGAGCAGTACTTC. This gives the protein CATHPTRLENEQYF.

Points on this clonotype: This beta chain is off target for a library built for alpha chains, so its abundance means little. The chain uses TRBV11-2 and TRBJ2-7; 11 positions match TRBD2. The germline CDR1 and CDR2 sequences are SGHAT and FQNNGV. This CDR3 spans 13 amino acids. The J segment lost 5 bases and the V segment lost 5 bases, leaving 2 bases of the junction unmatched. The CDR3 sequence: CASSKGLADEQYV. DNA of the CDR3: TGTGCCAGCAGCAAGGGACTAGCGGACGAGCAGTACGTC.

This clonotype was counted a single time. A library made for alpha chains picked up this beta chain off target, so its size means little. The CDR3 DNA sequence: TGCGCCAGCAGCTTGGTAAAGCGGACCTTCCAGAACGGGGAGCTGTTTTTT. It specifies CASSLVKRTFQNGELFF. The chain is built from TRBV5-1 and TRBJ2-2; weak D call: TRBD2 (5 bases). V lost 0 bases and J lost 7, with 19 bases in between. The CDR3 is 17 residues long. The germline V gene encodes CDR1 SGHRS and CDR2 YFSETQ. The full variable domain, rest sourced from reference TRBV5-1 and TRBJ2-2, is KAGVTQTPRYLIKTRGQQVTLSCSPISGHRSVSWYQQTPGQGLQFLFEYFSETQRNKGNFPGRFSGRQFSNSRSEMNVSTLELGDSALYLCASSLVKRTFQNGELFFGEGSRLTVL.

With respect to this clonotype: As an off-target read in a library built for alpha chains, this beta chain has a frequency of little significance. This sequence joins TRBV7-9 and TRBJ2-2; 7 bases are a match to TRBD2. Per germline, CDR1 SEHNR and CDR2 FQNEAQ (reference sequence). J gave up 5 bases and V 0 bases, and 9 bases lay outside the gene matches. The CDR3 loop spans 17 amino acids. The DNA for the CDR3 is TGTGCCAGCAGCTTAGCGCCCGGGGGGTCCCATACCGGGGAGCTGTTTTTT. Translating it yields CASSLAPGGSHTGELFF.

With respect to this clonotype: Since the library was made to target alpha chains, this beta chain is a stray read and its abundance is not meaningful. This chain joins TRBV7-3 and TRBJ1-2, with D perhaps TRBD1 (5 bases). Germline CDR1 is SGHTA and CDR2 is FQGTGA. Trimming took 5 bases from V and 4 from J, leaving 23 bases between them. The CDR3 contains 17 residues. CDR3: CASSLNPQVATSYGYTF. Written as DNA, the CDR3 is TGTGCCAGCAGCCTCAACCCACAGGTCGCGACAAGCTATGGCTACACCTTC. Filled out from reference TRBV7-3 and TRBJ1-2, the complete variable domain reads GAGVSQTPSNKVTEKGKYVELRCDPISGHTALYWYRQSLGQGPEFLIYFQGTGAADDSGLPNDRFFAVRPEGSVSTLKIQRTERGDSAVYLCASSLNPQVATSYGYTFGSGTRLTVV.

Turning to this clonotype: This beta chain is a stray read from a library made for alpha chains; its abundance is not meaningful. The CDR3 DNA reads TGCAGCGCGGGACTAGCGGGAACTTATGGGCAGTTCTTC. This gives the protein CSAGLAGTYGQFF. The rearrangement links TRBV29-1 to TRBJ2-1, with 13 bases fitting TRBD2. V dropped 7 bases and J dropped 12; count of bases not matched to a gene: 9. There are 13 residues in the CDR3. The germline V gene has CDR1 SQVTM and CDR2 ANQGSEA.

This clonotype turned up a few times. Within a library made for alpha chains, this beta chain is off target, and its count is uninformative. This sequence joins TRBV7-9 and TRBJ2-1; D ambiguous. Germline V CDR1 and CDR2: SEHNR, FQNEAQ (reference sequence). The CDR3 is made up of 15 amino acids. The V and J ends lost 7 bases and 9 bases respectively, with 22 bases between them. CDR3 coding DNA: TGTGCCAGCAACCCCTTAGCACTCCGCGGCGGTGAGCAGTTCTTC. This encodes CASNPLALRGGEQFF.

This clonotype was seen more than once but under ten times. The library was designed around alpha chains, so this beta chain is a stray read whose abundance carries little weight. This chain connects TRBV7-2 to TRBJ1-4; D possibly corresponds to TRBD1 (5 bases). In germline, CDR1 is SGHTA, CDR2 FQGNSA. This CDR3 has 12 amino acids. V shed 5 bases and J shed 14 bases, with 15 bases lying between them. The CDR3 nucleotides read TGTGCCAGCAGCCGGGGCGACAATGATCTGTTTTTT. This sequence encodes CASSRGDNDLFF.

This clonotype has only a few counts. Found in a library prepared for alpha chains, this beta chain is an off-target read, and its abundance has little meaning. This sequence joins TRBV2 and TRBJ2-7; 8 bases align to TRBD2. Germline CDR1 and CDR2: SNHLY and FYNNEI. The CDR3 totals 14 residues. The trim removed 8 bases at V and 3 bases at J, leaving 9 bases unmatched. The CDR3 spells CASLISGNDYEQYF. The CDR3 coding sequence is TGTGCCAGCCTTATTAGCGGGAATGACTACGAGCAGTACTTC.

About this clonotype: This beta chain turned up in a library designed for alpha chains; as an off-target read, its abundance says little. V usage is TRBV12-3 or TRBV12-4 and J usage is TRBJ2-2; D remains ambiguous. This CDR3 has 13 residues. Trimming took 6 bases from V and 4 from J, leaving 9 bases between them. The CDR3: CASSLLFTGELFF. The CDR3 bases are TGTGCCAGCAGCCTACTGTTCACCGGGGAGCTGTTTTTT.

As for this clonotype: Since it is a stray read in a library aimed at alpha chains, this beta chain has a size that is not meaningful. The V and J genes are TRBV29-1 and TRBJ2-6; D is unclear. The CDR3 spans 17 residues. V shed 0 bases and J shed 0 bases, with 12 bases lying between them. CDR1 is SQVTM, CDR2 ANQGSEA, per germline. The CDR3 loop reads CSVEDLGVSSGANVLTF. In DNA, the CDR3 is TGCAGCGTTGAAGATCTTGGCGTAAGCTCTGGGGCCAACGTCCTGACTTTC.

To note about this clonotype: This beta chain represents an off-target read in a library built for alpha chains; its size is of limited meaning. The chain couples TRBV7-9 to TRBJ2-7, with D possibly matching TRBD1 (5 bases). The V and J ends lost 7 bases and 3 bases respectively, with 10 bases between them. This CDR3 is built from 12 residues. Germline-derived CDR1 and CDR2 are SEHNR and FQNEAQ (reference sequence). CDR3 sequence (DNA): TGTGCCAGCACCATAACAGGCTACGAGCAGTACTTC. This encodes CASTITGYEQYF.

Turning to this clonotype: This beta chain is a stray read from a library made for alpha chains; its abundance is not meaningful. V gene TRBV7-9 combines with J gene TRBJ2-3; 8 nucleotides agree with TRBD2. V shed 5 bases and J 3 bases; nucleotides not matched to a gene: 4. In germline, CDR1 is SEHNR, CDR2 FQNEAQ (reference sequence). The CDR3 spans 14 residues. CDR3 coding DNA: TGTGCCAGCAGCCGAGCGGGGGAAACAGATACGCAGTATTTT. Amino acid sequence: CASSRAGETDTQYF.

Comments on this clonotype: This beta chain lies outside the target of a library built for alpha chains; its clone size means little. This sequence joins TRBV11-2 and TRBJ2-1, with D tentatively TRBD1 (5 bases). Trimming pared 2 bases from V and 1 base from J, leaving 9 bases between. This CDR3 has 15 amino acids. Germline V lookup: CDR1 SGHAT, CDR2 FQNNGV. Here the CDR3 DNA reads TGTGCCAGCAGCTTACTGGGGCCGTCCTACAATGAGCAGTTCTTC. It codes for CASSLLGPSYNEQFF.

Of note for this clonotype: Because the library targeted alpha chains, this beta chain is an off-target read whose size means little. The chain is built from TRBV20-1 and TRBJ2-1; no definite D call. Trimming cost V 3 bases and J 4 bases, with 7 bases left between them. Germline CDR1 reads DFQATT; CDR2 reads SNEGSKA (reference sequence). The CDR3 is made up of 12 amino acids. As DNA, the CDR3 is TGCAGTGCTAGCTCTAGATACAATGAGCAGTTCTTC. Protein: CSASSRYNEQFF.

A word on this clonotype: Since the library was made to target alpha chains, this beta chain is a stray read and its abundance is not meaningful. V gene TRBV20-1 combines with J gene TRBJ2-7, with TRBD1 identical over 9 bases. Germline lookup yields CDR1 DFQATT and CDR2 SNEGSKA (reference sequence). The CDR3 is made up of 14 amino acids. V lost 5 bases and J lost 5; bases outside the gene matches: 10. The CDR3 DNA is TGCAGTGCTTCAGGGACAGGGACCAACCACGAGCAGTACTTC. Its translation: CSASGTGTNHEQYF.

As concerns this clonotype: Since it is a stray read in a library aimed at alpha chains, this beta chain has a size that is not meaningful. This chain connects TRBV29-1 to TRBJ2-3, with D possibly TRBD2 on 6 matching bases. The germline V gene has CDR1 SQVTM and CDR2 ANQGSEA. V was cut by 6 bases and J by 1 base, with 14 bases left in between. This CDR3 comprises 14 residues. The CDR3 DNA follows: TGCAGCGTGGATAGCGGTGGGGGCACAGATACGCAGTATTTT. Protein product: CSVDSGGGTDTQYF.

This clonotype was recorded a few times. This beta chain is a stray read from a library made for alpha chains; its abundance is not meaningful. The CDR3 loop is CASSHPGGELFF. The DNA of the CDR3 is TGTGCCAGCAGCCACCCTGGAGGGGAGCTGTTTTTT. The J gene is TRBJ2-2, the V gene TRBV3-1; D ambiguous. The germline V and J ends were trimmed by 3 bases and 8 bases, with 7 bases remaining between them. Germline CDR1 LGHDT, CDR2 YNNKEL (reference sequence). CDR3 length: 12 amino acids. Supplemented by reference TRBV3-1 and TRBJ2-2, the full variable domain reads DTAVSQTPKYLVTQMGNDKSIKCEQNLGHDTMYWYKQDSKKFLKIMFSYNNKELIINETVPNRFSPKSPDKAHLNLHINSLELGDSAVYFCASSHPGGELFFGEGSRLTVL.